Included here is one TCR beta chain sequence, with context. These data come from a study of cytotoxic CD8 clonotypes in ibrutinib-treated CLL. CDR1 and CDR2 from the germline V gene are SGHNT and YENEEA. The CDR3 is 15 residues long. The ends lost 3 bases at V and 9 bases at J; junction bases unmatched: 5. Assay used: immunoSEQ multiplex PCR; TCRdb lists only in-frame clones, some missing. This table has some 27,000 clones, less than 60% appearing once. Specimen: PBMCs, collected before ibrutinib treatment. This clonotype was sampled from a human donor with chronic lymphocytic leukemia. The chain recombines TRBV11-3 with TRBJ2-1; 13 bases line up with TRBD2. The CDR3 nucleotides are TGTGCCAGCAGCTTCGGACTAGCGGGAGTCTCTGAGCAGTTCTTC. Amino acid sequence: CASSFGLAGVSEQFF.